This T cell receptor (beta chain) was identified during a study of blood T cells in healthy people across ages. Study-wide background: About one barcoded beta molecule per two T cells was the capture yield of template switching. Study outcomes and limitations: Not knowing donor CMV status may have confounded expanded clonotype changes. It was the long-lived donors that had more naive CD4+ cells and higher diversity than aged donors.

A remark on this clonotype: Its antigen remains unidentified.

This CDR3 is 13 amino acids long. V lost 6 bases, J lost 3 bases, and 11 bases lay in between. CDR1 is ENHRY, CDR2 SYGVKD, per germline. It was with a sample-barcoded 5' primer and a J-beta primer mix that a second PCR of roughly 6 to 11 cycles was run. TCRdb independently ran MiXCR on the 5' RACE reads; one entry per CDR3 protein. Here the sample spans some 760,000 distinct CDR3 sequences, roughly 25% being singletons. Around 10 milliliters of peripheral blood were drawn from each donor. These data were likewise used in another study, on T cells of mothers and their children.

Sequences were obtained from blood. V and J are TRBV10-3 and TRBJ2-5; D is possibly TRBD1 (5 bases). The receptor's source is a boy younger than 18 in good health. CDR3 in DNA: TGTGCCATCAGCTCGACAGAGGAAGAGACCCAGTACTTC. Translating gives CAISSTEEETQYF.